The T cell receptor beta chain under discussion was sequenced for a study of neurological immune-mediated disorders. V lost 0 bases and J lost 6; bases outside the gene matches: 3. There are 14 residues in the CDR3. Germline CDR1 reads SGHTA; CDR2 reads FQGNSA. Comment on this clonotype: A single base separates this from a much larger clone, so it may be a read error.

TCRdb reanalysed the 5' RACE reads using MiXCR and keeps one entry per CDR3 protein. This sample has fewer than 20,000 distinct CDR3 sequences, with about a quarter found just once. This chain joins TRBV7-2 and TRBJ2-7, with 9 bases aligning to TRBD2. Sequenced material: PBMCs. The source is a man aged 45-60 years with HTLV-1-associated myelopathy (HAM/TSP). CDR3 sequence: CASSLAGTSLEQYF. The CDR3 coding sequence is TGTGCCAGCAGCTTAGCGGGGACTAGCCTCGAGCAGTACTTC.